This T cell receptor (beta chain) was profiled in a study of blood T cells in healthy people across ages. This clonotype was found a few times. The target antigen is unknown. For the second PCR, which ran for roughly 7 to 11 cycles, a sample-barcoded 5' primer and a J-beta primer mix were used. Every sample produced at least 2.5 million CDR3-containing paired-end reads. One entry per CDR3 protein, called by TCRdb with MiXCR from the 5' RACE reads. In the table there are roughly 1,500,000 distinct CDR3 sequences, about 43% of which are singletons. General study findings and limits: Unknown donor CMV status possibly confounded expanded clonotype changes. A strong correlation was seen between TCR beta diversity and naive T cell percentage.

The germline V and J ends were trimmed by 7 bases and 2 bases, with 16 bases remaining between them. The CDR3 sequence is 14 residues long. The germline gives CDR1 SGDLS, CDR2 YYNGEE. Sample: blood. The rearrangement links TRBV9 to TRBJ2-7; the D is unclear. The TCR comes from a woman between 18 and 30 years old in good health. CDR3 amino acids: CASLAPGGTYEQYF. CDR3 coding DNA: TGTGCCAGCCTTGCCCCTGGCGGAACCTACGAGCAGTACTTC.